This T cell receptor (beta chain) comes out of a study of T cell responses to AZD1222 COVID-19 vaccine. The table came from immunoSEQ multiplex PCR; TCRdb's copy has only in-frame clones and leaves some out. The sample carries 95,000 to 100,000 clones, roughly 87% recorded once. CDR1 and CDR2 (germline): LGHDT, YNNKEL (reference sequence). The CDR3 length is 15 residues. V shed 3 bases and J 5 bases; nucleotides not matched to a gene: 7. The rearrangement joins TRBV3-1 (or the pseudogene TRBV3-2) to TRBJ1-1; 9 bases match TRBD1. The TCR comes from an adult in good health. Specimen: peripheral blood, collected on day 0 of AZD1222 vaccination. The CDR3 sequence: CASSQTTGGRTEAFF. The CDR3 coding sequence is TGTGCCAGCAGCCAGACGACAGGGGGGAGGACTGAAGCTTTCTTT.